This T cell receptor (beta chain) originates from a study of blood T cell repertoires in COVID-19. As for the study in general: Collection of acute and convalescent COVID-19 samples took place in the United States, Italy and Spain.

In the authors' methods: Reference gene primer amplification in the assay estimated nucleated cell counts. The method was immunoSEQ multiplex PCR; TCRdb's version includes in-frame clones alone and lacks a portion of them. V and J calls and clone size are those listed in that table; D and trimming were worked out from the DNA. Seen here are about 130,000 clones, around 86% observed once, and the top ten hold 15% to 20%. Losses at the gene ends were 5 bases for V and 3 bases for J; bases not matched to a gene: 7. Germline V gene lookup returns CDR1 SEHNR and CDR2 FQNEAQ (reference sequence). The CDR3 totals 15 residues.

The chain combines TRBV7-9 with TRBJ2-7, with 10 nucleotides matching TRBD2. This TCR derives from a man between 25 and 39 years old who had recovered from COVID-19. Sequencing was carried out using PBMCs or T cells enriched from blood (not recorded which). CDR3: CASSRERTSGYEQYF. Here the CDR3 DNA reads TGTGCCAGCAGCAGAGAGCGGACTAGCGGCTACGAGCAGTACTTC.